This TCR beta chain emerged from a study of blood T cell repertoires in COVID-19 (dated by TCRdb to the early 2020s). Study-wide context: Collaborator samples came from the United States, Italy and Spain and covered acute and convalescent phases of COVID-19. The samples were drawn from two sources: the first 160 participants of the ongoing ImmuneRACE study, and 950 to 1,500 subjects contributed by 6 global collaborators. Where available, HLA class I and class II types were obtained from metadata supplied by the sample provider rather than from assay-based typing. The repertoires were released in a freely available public database meant as a resource for research on the immune response to SARS-CoV-2. Sample metadata almost always included a de-identified subject ID, COVID-19 status, age in years and sex. The material from the prospective study consisted of cDNA or gDNA derived from T cells, B-cell-depleted T cells, or PBMCs. Deeply sampled blood TCRbeta repertoires from subjects exposed to, actively infected with, or recovered from COVID-19 were included in the dataset. Study-level results and caveats: Clinical and demographic metadata were provided uncurated, with the amount varying by source and participant.

Of note for this clone: There is no known antigen for this receptor. No base quality values were provided; no much bigger clone lies one nucleotide off.

One collaborating source in Seattle enrolled patients while the patients were actively infected and followed the patients over time throughout the course of disease. The collaborating institutions used their own protocols to collect whole blood in K2EDTA tubes. For TCRbeta analysis, collaborator samples were shipped as frozen whole blood, as isolated PBMCs, or as DNA extracted from either sample type. V has 6 bases trimmed and J has 4 bases trimmed; junction bases matching no gene number 4. CDR1 and CDR2 were assigned from the germline V gene (reference sequence) as MNHNY and SVGAGI. Spanning cysteine to phenylalanine, the CDR3 consists of 14 amino acids. Of all the DNA, just the CDR3 is kept, 42 bases in frame from base 1. The immunoSEQ Assay, a bias-controlled multiplex PCR, was used to amplify TCRbeta CDR3 regions from genomic DNA. The study's processing was this. Within the assay, amplification of reference gene primers was used to estimate how many nucleated cells each sample contained. Sequence reads were collapsed and filtered to measure the absolute abundance of every unique TCRbeta CDR3 rearrangement. For each sample, productive Simpson clonality was calculated as the square root of Simpson's diversity index across productive rearrangements. TCRdb provides this immuneACCESS table in a form limited to in-frame rearrangements. Some clones are lacking; in checked studies, under half of them reflect an unresolved V gene, and why the rest are absent is not known. The V and J calls and the clone size are those of that table, but D and trimming were determined from the DNA. The sample has approximately 170,000 clones on record, 84% of them singletons. The top ten clonotypes cover more than 14% of the sample.

This receptor was identified in a woman aged 70-85 years with COVID-19, enrolled during active disease. The sequenced material came from peripheral blood. The V and J segments used are TRBV6-6 and TRBJ2-3, with 10 bases aligning to TRBD2. The CDR3 amino acid sequence is: CASRAGTSADTQYF. The DNA sequence follows: TGTGCCAGCAGGGCCGGGACTAGCGCAGATACGCAGTATTTT.